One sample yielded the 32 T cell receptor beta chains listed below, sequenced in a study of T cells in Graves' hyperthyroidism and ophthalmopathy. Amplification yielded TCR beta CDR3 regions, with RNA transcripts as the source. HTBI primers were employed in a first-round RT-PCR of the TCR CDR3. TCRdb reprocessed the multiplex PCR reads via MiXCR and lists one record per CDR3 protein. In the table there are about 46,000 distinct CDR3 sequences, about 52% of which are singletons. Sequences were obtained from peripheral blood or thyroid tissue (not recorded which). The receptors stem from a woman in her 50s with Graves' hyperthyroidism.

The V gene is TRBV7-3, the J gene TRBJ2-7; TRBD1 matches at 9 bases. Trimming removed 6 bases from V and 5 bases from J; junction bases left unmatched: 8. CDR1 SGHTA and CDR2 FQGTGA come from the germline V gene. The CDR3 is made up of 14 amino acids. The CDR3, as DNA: TGTGCCAGCAGGGCGGGACAGGGTGCCGACGAGCAGTACTTC. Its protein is CASRAGQGADEQYF. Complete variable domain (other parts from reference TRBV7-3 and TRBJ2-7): GAGVSQTPSNKVTEKGKYVELRCDPISGHTALYWYRQSLGQGPEFLIYFQGTGAADDSGLPNDRFFAVRPEGSVSTLKIQRTERGDSAVYLCASRAGQGADEQYFGPGTRLTVT.

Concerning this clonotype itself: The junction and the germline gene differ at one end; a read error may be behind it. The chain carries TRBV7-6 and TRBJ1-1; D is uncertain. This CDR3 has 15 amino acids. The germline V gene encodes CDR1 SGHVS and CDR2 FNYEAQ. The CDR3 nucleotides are TGCGCCAGCAGCCGGGCAAGTGGGATGAACACTGAAGCTTTCTTT. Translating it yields CASSRASGMNTEAFF.

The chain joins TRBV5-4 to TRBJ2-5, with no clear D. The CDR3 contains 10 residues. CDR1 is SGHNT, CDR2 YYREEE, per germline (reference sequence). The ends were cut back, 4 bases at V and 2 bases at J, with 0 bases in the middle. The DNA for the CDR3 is TGTGCCAGCAGCCAAGAGACCCAGTACTTC. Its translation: CASSQETQYF. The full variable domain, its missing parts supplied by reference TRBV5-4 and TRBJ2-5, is ETGVTQSPTHLIKTRGQQVTLRCSSQSGHNTVSWYQQALGQGPQFIFQYYREEENGRGNFPPRFSGLQFPNYSSELNVNALELDDSALYLCASSQETQYFGPGTRLLVL.

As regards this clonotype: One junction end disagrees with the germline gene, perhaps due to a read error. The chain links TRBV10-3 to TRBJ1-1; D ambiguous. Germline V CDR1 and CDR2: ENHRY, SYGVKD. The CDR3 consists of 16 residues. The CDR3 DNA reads TGCGCCATCAGTAAACCCATGCGGCCGAAGTATCCTGAAGCTTCCTTT. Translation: CAISKPMRPKYPEASF.

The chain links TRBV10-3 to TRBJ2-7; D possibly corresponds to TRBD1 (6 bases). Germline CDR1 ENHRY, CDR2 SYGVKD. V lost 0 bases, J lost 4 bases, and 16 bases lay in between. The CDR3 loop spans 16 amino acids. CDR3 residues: CAISESRGTNLYEQYF. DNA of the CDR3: TGTGCCATCAGTGAGTCGAGAGGGACAAATCTTTACGAGCAGTACTTC.

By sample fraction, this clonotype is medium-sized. The CDR3 nucleotides are TGCAGTGCTAGTCCCATTCCGACAGGGAAAGAGACCCAGTACTTC. Translation: CSASPIPTGKETQYF. The chain uses TRBV20-1 and TRBJ2-5, with TRBD1 identical over 7 bases. Germline CDR1 DFQATT, CDR2 SNEGSKA (reference sequence). V was pared by 3 bases and J by 3 bases, with 10 bases of the junction left unmatched. This CDR3 is 15 amino acids long.

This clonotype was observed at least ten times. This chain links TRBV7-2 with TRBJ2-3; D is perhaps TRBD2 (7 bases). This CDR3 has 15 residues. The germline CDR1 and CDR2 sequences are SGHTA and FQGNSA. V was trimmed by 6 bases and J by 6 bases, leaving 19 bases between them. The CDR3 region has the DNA TGTGCCAGCAGTCGAGGGGGAGGGCCGGGGGATACGCAGTATTTT. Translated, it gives CASSRGGGPGDTQYF.

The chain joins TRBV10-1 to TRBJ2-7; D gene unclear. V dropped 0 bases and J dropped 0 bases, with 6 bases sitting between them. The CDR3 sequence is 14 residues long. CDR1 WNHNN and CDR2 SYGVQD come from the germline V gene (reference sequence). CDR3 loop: CASSESRSSYEQYF. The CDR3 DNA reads TGCGCCAGCAGTGAGTCGAGGAGCTCCTACGAGCAGTACTTC.

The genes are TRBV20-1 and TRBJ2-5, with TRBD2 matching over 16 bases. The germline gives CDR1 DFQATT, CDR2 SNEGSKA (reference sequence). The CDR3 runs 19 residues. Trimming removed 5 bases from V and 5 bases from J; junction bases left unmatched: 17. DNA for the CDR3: TGCAGTGCTGACCCAGGGACTAGCGGGAGGGCCAGTGTAGGGGAGACCCAGTACTTC. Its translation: CSADPGTSGRASVGETQYF.

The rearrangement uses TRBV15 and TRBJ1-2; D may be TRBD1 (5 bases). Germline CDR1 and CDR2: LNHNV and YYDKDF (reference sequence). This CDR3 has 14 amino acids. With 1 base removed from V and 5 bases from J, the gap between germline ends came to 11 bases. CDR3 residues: CATSRAGTPYGYTF. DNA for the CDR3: TGTGCCACCAGCAGAGCCGGGACTCCGTATGGCTACACCTTC.

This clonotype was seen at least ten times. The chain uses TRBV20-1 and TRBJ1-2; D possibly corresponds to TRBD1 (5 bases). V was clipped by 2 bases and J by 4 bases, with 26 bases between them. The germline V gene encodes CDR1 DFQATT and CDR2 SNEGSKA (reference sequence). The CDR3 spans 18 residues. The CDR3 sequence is CSARPRESWQGLPYGYTF. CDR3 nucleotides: TGCAGTGCTAGACCTCGCGAATCGTGGCAGGGTTTACCCTATGGCTACACCTTC.

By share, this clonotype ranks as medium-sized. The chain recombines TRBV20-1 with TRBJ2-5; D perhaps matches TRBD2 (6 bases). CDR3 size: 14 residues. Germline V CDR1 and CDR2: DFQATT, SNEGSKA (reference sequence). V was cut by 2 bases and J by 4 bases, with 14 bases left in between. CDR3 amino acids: CSARWEVVGETQYF. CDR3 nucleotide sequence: TGCAGTGCTAGATGGGAGGTAGTGGGAGAGACCCAGTACTTC.

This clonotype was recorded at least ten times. The CDR3 DNA sequence: TGCAGTGCTAGAGATGGGGCGGGAGGGCGAGTCCAAAACACCGGGGAGCTGTTTTTT. It codes for CSARDGAGGRVQNTGELFF. The rearrangement links TRBV20-1 to TRBJ2-2, with TRBD2 matching over 9 bases. CDR3 length equals 19 residues. Germline V lookup: CDR1 DFQATT, CDR2 SNEGSKA (reference sequence). Trimming cost V 0 bases and J 2 bases; bases outside gene matches: 13.

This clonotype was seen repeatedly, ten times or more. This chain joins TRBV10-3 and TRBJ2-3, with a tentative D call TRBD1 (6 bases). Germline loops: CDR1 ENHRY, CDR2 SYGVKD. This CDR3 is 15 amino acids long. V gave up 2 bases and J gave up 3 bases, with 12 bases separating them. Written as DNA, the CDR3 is TGTGCCATCAGTGAGGCTAGCCAGGGGACAGATACGCAGTATTTT. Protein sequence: CAISEASQGTDTQYF.

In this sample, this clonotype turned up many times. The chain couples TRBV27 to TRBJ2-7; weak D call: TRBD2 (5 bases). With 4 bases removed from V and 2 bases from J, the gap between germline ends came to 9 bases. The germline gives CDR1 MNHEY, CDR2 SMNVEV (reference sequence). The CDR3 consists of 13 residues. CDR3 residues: CASSSGVTYEQYF. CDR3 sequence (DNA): TGTGCCAGCAGTTCCGGGGTAACCTACGAGCAGTACTTC.

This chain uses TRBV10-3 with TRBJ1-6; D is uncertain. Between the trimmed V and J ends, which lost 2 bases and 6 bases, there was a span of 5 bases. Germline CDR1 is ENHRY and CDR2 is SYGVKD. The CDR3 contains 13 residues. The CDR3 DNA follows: TGTGCCATCAGTGAGAGGTCTAATTCACCCCTCCACTTT. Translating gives CAISERSNSPLHF.

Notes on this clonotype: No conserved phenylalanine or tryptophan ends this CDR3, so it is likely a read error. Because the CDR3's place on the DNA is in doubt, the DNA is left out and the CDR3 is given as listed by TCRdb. The CDR3: CASSEAQGGSSY. The chain uses TRBV6-1 and TRBJ2-1; the D call of TRBD2 is as the table states it, not checked on the DNA. The CDR3 is 12 amino acids in total, end residues counted. Germline lookup yields CDR1 MNHNS and CDR2 SASEGT.

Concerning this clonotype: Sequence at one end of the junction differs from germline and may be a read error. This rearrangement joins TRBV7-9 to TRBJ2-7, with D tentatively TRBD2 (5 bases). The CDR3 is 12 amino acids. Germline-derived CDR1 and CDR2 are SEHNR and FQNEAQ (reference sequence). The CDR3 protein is CASRREAYERYF. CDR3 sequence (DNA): TGTGCCAGCCGCCGGGAAGCCTACGAGCGGTACTTC.

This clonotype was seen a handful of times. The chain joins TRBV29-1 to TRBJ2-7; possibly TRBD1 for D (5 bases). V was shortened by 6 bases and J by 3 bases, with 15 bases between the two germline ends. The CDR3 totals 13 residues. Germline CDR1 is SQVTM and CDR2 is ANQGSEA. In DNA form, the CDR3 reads TGCAGCGTGGTACCCCAGGGTGGCTACGAGCAGTACTTC. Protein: CSVVPQGGYEQYF.

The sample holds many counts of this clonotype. The CDR3 spells CASSYDRPSYEQYF. As DNA, the CDR3 is TGTGCCAGCAGTTACGACAGACCTTCCTACGAGCAGTACTTC. J is TRBJ2-7 and V is TRBV6-2 or TRBV6-3; tentative D call: TRBD1 (5 bases). Per the germline V gene, CDR1 is MNHEY and CDR2 is SVGEGT. The CDR3 is 14 amino acids. The ends were cut back, 2 bases at V and 1 base at J, with 9 bases in the middle.

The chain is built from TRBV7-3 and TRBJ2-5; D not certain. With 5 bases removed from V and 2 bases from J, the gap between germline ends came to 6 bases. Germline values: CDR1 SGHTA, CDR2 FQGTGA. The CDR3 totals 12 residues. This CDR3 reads CASSSVQETQYF. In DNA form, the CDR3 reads TGTGCCAGCAGCAGCGTACAAGAGACCCAGTACTTC.

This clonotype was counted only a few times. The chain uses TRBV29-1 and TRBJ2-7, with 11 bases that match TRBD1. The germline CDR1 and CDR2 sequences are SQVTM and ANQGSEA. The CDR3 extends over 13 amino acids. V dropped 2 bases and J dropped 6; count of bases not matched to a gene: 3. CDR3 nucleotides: TGCAGCGTTGAAAGGGGGACAGGGGGCGAGCAGTACTTC. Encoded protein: CSVERGTGGEQYF.

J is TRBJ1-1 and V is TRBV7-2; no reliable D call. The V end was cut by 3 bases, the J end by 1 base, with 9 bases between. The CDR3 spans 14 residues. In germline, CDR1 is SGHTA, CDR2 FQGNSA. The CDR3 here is CASSFADGNTEAFF. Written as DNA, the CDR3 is TGTGCCAGCAGCTTCGCCGACGGGAACACTGAAGCTTTCTTT. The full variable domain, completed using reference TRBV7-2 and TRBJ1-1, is GAGVSQSPSNKVTEKGKDVELRCDPISGHTALYWYRQSLGQGLEFLIYFQGNSAPDKSGLPSDRFSAERTGGSVSTLTIQRTQQEDSAVYLCASSFADGNTEAFFGQGTRLTVV.

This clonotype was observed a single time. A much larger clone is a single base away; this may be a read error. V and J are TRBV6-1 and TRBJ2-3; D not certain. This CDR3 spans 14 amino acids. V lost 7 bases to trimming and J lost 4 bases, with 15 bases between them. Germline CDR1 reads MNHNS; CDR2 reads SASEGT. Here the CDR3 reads CASKGFRASDTQYF. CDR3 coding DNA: TGTGCCAGCAAAGGGTTCCGGGCGTCAGATACGCAGTATTTT.

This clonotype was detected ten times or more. CDR3 in DNA: TGTGCCAGCAGTTACTCAGGAGTGGGAGCTAATTCACCCCTCCACTTT. It translates to CASSYSGVGANSPLHF. The chain recombines TRBV6-5 with TRBJ1-6; D not resolved. V shed 0 bases and J shed 6 bases, with 12 bases lying between them. This CDR3 has 16 amino acids. Looked up from germline, CDR1 is MNHEY and CDR2 is SVGAGI.

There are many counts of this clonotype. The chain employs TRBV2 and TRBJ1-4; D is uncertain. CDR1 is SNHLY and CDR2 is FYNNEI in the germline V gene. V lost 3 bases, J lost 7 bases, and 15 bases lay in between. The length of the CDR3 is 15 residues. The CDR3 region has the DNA TGTGCCAGCAGTGATGAAGAACAGAGGTCTGAAAAACTGTTTTTT. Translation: CASSDEEQRSEKLFF.

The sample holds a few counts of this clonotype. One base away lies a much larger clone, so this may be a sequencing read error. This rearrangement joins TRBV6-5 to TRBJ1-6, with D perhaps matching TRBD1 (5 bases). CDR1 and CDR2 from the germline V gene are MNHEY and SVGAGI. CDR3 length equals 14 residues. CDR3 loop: CASSPWGDNPPLHF. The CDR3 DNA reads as TGTGCCAGCAGCCCGTGGGGGGATAATCCACCCCTCCACTTT.

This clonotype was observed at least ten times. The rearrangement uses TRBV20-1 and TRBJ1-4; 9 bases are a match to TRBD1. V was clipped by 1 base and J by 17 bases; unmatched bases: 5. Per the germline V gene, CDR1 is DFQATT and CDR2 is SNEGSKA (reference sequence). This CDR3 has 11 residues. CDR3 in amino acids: CSARGTGGGFF. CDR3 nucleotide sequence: TGCAGTGCTAGAGGAACAGGGGGCGGTTTTTTT.

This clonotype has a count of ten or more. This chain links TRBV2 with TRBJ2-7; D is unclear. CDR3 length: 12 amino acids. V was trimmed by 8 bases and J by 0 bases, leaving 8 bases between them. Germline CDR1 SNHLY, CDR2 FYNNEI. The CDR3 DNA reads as TGTGCCAGCGTTCAAAGCTCCTACGAGCAGTACTTC. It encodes CASVQSSYEQYF.

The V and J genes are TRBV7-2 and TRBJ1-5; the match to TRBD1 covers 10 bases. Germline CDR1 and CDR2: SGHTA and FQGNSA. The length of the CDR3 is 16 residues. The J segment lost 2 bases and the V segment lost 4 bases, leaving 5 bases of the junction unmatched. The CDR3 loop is CASSSGTGVGNQPQHF. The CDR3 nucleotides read TGTGCCAGCAGCTCCGGGACAGGGGTTGGCAATCAGCCCCAGCATTTT.

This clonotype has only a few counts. The CDR3 sequence: CSVPGLAGTGELFF. The CDR3 coding sequence is TGCAGTGTCCCGGGACTAGCTGGAACCGGGGAGCTGTTTTTT. The genes are TRBV20-1 and TRBJ2-2, with 9 bases fitting TRBD2. This CDR3 has 14 residues. In germline, CDR1 is DFQATT, CDR2 SNEGSKA (reference sequence). V shed 7 bases and J 5 bases; nucleotides not matched to a gene: 8.

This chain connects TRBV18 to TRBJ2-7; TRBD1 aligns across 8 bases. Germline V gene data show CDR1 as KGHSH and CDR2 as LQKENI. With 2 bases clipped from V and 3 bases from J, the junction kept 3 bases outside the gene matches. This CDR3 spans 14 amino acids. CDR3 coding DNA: TGTGCCAGCTCACCAAGGGACAGGAACTACGAGCAGTACTTC. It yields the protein CASSPRDRNYEQYF.